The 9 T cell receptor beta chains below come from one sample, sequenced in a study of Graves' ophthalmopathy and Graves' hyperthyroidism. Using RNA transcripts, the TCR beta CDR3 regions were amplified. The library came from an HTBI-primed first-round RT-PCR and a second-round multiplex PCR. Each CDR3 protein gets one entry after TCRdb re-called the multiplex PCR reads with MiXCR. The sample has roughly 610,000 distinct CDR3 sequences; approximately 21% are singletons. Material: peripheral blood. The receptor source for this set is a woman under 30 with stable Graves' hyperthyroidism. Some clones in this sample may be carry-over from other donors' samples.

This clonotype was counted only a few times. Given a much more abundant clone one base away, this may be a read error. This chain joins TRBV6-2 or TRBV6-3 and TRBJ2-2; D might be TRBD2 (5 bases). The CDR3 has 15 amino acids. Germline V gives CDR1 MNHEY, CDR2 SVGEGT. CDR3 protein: CASSYMEFVSGELSF. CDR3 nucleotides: TGTGCCAGCAGTTACATGGAGTTCGTATCCGGGGAGCTGTCTTTT.

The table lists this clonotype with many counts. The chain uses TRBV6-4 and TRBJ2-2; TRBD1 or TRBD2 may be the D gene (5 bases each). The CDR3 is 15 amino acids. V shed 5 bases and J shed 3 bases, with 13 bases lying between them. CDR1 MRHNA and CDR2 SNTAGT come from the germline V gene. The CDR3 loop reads CASSSTREHTGELFF. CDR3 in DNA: TGTGCCAGCAGTAGCACCAGGGAGCACACCGGGGAGCTGTTTTTT.

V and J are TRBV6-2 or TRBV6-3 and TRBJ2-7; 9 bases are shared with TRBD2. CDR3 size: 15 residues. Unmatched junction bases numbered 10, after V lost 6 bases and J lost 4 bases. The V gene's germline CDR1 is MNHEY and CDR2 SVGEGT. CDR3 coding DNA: TGTGCCAGCAGCGCCGGAGAGCGGGAGGTATACGAGCAGTACTTC. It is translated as CASSAGEREVYEQYF.

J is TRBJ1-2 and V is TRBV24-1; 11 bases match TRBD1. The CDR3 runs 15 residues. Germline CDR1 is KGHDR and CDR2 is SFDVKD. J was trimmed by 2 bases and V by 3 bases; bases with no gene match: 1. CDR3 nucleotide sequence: TGTGCCACCAGTGATCGGACAGGGGGCAACTATGGCTACACCTTC. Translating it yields CATSDRTGGNYGYTF.

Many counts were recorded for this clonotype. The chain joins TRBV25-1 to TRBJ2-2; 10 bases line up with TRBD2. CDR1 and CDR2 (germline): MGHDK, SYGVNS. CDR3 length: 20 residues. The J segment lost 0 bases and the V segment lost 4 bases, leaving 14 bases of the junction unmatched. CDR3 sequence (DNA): TGTGCCAGCAGTGGGCTAGCGGGAGACGTGTGGCTTACGAACACCGGGGAGCTGTTTTTT. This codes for CASSGLAGDVWLTNTGELFF. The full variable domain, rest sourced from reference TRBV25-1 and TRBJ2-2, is EADIYQTPRYLVIGTGKKITLECSQTMGHDKMYWYQQDPGMELHLIHYSYGVNSTEKGDLSSESTVSRIRTEHFPLTLESARPSHTSQYLCASSGLAGDVWLTNTGELFFGEGSRLTVL.

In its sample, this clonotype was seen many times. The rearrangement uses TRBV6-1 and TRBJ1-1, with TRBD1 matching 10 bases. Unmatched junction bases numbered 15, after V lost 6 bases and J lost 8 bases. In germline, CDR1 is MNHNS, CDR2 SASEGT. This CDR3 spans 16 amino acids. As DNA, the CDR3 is TGTGCCAGCAGAATAACCCCTATGACAGGGGGCGCGGAAGCTTTCTTT. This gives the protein CASRITPMTGGAEAFF.

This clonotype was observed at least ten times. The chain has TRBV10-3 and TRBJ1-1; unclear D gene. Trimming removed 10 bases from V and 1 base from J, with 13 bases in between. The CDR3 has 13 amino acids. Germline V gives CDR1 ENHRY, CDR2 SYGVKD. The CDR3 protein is CATFLTRNTEAFF. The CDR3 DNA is TGTGCCACCTTTCTGACCCGGAACACTGAAGCTTTCTTT.

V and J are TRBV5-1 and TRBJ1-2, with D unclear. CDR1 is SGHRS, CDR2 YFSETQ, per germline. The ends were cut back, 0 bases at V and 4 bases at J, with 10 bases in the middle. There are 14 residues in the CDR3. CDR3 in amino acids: CASSLADGSYGYTF. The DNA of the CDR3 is TGCGCCAGCAGCTTGGCAGATGGGAGCTATGGCTACACCTTC.

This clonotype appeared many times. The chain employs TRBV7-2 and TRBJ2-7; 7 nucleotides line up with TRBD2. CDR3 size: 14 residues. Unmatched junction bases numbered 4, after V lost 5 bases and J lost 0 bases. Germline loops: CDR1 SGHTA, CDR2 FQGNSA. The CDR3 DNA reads TGTGCCAGCAGCCAAAGCGGGGTCTCCTACGAGCAGTACTTC. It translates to CASSQSGVSYEQYF.